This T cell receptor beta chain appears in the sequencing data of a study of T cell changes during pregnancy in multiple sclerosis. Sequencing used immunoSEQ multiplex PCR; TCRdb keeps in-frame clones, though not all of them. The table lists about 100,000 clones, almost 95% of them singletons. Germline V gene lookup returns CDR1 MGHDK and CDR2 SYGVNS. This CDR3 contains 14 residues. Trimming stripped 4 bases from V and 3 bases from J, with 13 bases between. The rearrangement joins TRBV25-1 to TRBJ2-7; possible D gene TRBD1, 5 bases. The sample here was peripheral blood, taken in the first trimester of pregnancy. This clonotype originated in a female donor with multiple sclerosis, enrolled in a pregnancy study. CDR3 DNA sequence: TGTGCCAGCAGTGTAGACAGTCTAGGCTACGAGCAGTACTTC. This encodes CASSVDSLGYEQYF.